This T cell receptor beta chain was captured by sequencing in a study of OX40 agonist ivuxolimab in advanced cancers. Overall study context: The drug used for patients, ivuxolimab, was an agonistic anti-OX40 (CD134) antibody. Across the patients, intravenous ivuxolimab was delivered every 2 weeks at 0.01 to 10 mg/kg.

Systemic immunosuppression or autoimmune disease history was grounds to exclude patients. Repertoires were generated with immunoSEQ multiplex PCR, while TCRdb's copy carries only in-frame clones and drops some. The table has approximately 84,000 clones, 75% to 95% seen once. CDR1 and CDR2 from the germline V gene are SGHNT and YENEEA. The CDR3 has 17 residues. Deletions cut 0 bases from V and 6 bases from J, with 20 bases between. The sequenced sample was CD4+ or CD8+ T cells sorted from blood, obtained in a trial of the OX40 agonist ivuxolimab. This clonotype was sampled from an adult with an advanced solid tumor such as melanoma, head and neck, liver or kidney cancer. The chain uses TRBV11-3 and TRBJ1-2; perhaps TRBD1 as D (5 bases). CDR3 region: CASSLDHNAKGTNGYTF. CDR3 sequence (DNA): TGTGCCAGCAGCTTAGATCATAACGCTAAGGGGACGAATGGCTACACCTTC.